Below, one TCR beta chain is given with its context. Assay: immunoSEQ multiplex PCR; the TCRdb copy retains only in-frame clones and omits some. Among some 180,000 clones listed, roughly 76% were seen once. The sample comes from a study of blood T cell repertoires in COVID-19. There are 16 residues in the CDR3. Germline CDR1 is SGHDN and CDR2 is FVKESK. Trimming left V 2 bases short and J 8 bases short, with 16 bases between. This sequence was found in a woman aged 40-49 years with COVID-19, enrolled during active disease. V usage is TRBV14 and J usage is TRBJ1-6; D is undetermined. Sequencing input: peripheral blood. This CDR3 is CASSQLIPGPYSPLHF. The CDR3 DNA sequence: TGTGCCAGCAGCCAACTGATCCCGGGTCCTTATTCACCCCTCCACTTT.